Each of the 30 T cell receptor beta chains below was sequenced from the same sample in a study of immune heterogeneity within non-small cell lung tumors. Bulk tumor genomic DNA (about 600 ng per sample) served as template. Surgical sampling yielded several biopsies per primary tumor (spaced far apart). Each patient presented with untreated, newly diagnosed non-small cell lung cancer and received curative surgery. Amplification of TCR beta CDR3 was performed by multiplex PCR with 32 V and 13 J primers. TCRdb reanalysed the multiplex PCR reads using MiXCR and keeps one entry per CDR3 protein. The sample shows over 25,000 distinct CDR3 sequences, 25% to 30% of them seen only once. Sequenced sample: lung tumor tissue. The receptors stem from a middle-aged man with non-small cell lung cancer.

This clonotype was seen repeatedly, ten times or more. The V gene is TRBV18, the J gene TRBJ1-5; weak D call: TRBD1 (5 bases). CDR1 KGHSH and CDR2 LQKENI come from the germline V gene. Trimming cost V 3 bases and J 6 bases, with 18 bases left between them. The CDR3 extends over 16 amino acids. Here the CDR3 reads CASSPFEGRDGQPQHF. DNA for the CDR3: TGTGCCAGCTCACCGTTCGAAGGGAGGGACGGTCAGCCCCAGCATTTT.

As for this clonotype: A much larger clone lies one base from this, so it may be a read error. The chain couples TRBV10-3 to TRBJ1-1; maybe TRBD1 (6 bases). Germline V gene lookup returns CDR1 ENHRY and CDR2 SYGVKD. The length of the CDR3 is 13 residues. CDR3 nucleotides: TGTGCCACCAGTGTGGCAGGGGACACTGAAGCTTTCTTT. Translation gives CATSVAGDTEAFF.

V usage is TRBV6-1 and J usage is TRBJ2-3; no firm D call. Germline assignment: CDR1 MNHNS and CDR2 SASEGT. Trimming took 3 bases from V and 4 from J, leaving 11 bases between them. This CDR3 comprises 14 residues. In nucleotides, the CDR3 is TGTGCCAGCAGTGACAGGCTCCCCTCAGATACGCAGTATTTT. Translated: CASSDRLPSDTQYF.

This chain links TRBV19 with TRBJ2-1; D not certain. Trimming cost V 3 bases and J 0 bases, with 12 bases left between them. CDR1 and CDR2 (germline): LNHDA, SQIVND (reference sequence). The CDR3 contains 16 residues. The CDR3 spells CASSITRASSYNEQFF. Written as DNA, the CDR3 is TGTGCCAGTAGTATTACTCGGGCGAGCTCCTACAATGAGCAGTTCTTC.

There are many counts of this clonotype. This chain connects TRBV27 to TRBJ1-6, with 8 bases that match TRBD1. The germline V gene has CDR1 MNHEY and CDR2 SMNVEV (reference sequence). This CDR3 is built from 16 residues. Germline trimming cut 0 bases from V and 5 bases from J; bases unmatched to any gene: 3. CDR3 amino acids: CASSLSSTGDNSPLHF. The CDR3 region has the DNA TGTGCCAGCAGTTTATCGTCGACAGGGGATAATTCACCCCTCCACTTT.

This clonotype is medium-sized (0.01 to 0.1%). This chain links TRBV2 with TRBJ1-4; 8 nucleotides line up with TRBD1. Germline CDR1 is SNHLY and CDR2 is FYNNEI. The ends lost 7 bases at V and 7 bases at J; junction bases unmatched: 8. This CDR3 spans 14 amino acids. The CDR3 protein is CASIQDREGEKLFF. Here the CDR3 DNA reads TGTGCCAGCATTCAGGACAGGGAGGGTGAAAAACTGTTTTTT.

This chain joins TRBV30 and TRBJ1-5; no firm D call. V was shortened by 2 bases and J by 7 bases, with 12 bases between the two germline ends. This CDR3 has 13 residues. CDR1 is GTSNPN and CDR2 is SVGIG in the germline V gene (reference sequence). The CDR3 DNA is TGTGCCTGGAGTAGCGGACCGAGGCAGCCCCAGCATTTT. Amino acid sequence: CAWSSGPRQPQHF.

This clonotype was observed at least ten times. The gene calls are TRBV4-1 and TRBJ1-5; D might be TRBD1 (5 bases). Germline values: CDR1 MGHRA, CDR2 YSYEKL. The CDR3 has 15 amino acids. V was trimmed by 5 bases and J by 3 bases, leaving 14 bases between them. CDR3 bases: TGCGCCAGCAGCTCTGCCCCACAGGCCAATCAGCCCCAGCATTTT. Translation gives CASSSAPQANQPQHF.

This clonotype occurred many times. The V call is TRBV7-2, the J call TRBJ2-7; 7 nucleotides align to TRBD2. The CDR3 covers 15 residues. The V gene's germline CDR1 is SGHTA and CDR2 FQGNSA. J lost 1 base, V lost 2 bases, and 5 bases had no gene match. The CDR3 DNA is TGTGCCAGCAGCTTACTAGCGGAAACTTCCTACGAGCAGTACTTC. Amino acid sequence: CASSLLAETSYEQYF.

This clonotype showed up many times. V and J are TRBV13 and TRBJ2-7; 9 nucleotides match TRBD2. The CDR3 runs to 14 residues. Germline V gene lookup returns CDR1 PRHDT and CDR2 FYEKMQ (reference sequence). Unmatched junction bases numbered 7, after V lost 5 bases and J lost 5 bases. The CDR3 region is CASSRTSDSNEQYF. In DNA, the CDR3 is TGTGCCAGCAGCCGGACTAGCGATAGCAACGAGCAGTACTTC.

This clonotype was detected a few times. The rearrangement uses TRBV18 and TRBJ1-3; TRBD1 might be the D (5 bases). Trimming took 0 bases from V and 2 from J, leaving 14 bases between them. The CDR3 runs 17 residues. Germline V gene sequence: CDR1 KGHSH, CDR2 LQKENI. For the CDR3, the DNA is TGTGCCAGCTCACCACCCGGGAACAGGCTGCCTGGAAACACCATATATTTT. Residues: CASSPPGNRLPGNTIYF.

This clonotype is labeled as medium-sized. The chain recombines TRBV5-1 with TRBJ1-4; D possibly corresponds to TRBD1 (5 bases). Germline V gives CDR1 SGHRS, CDR2 YFSETQ. Trimming left V 3 bases short and J 8 bases short, with 14 bases between. The CDR3 runs 14 residues. CDR3 in amino acids: CASSSDGGNEKLFF. Written as DNA, the CDR3 is TGCGCCAGCAGCTCGGACGGGGGGAACGAAAAACTGTTTTTT.

As concerns this clonotype: With a much larger clone just one base away, this may be a read error. The gene calls are TRBV6-5 and TRBJ2-5; 9 nucleotides align to TRBD2. The CDR3 is made up of 15 amino acids. The germline CDR1 and CDR2 sequences are MNHEY and SVGAGI. CDR3 residues: CASIYAGGSQETQYF. CDR3 nucleotide sequence: TGTGCCAGCATTTACGCGGGAGGGTCCCAAGAGACCCAGTACTTC.

In its sample, this clonotype was seen many times. The chain uses TRBV18 and TRBJ1-6; D is ambiguous. Germline lookup yields CDR1 KGHSH and CDR2 LQKENI. This CDR3 is built from 12 residues. V dropped 3 bases and J dropped 12 bases, with 9 bases sitting between them. CDR3 protein: CASSPPGEPLHF. The CDR3 bases are TGTGCCAGCTCACCTCCCGGGGAACCCCTCCACTTT.

This clonotype is labeled as medium-sized. The chain employs TRBV24-1 and TRBJ2-1; 9 nucleotides line up with TRBD1. Germline V gives CDR1 KGHDR, CDR2 SFDVKD. With V trimmed by 3 bases and J by 2 bases, 1 base remained unmatched. CDR3 length: 15 residues. The CDR3 loop reads CATSDRTGAYNEQFF. The CDR3 bases are TGTGCCACCAGTGATCGGACAGGGGCCTACAATGAGCAGTTCTTC.

This clonotype came up many times. The chain combines TRBV6-2 or TRBV6-3 with TRBJ2-7; tentatively, D is TRBD1 or TRBD2 (5 bases each). This CDR3 spans 14 amino acids. With 3 bases removed from V and 5 bases from J, the gap between germline ends came to 14 bases. Germline V gives CDR1 MNHEY, CDR2 SVGEGT. CDR3 loop: CASSYRGARHEQYF. In DNA, the CDR3 is TGTGCCAGCAGTTATCGAGGGGCGCGTCACGAGCAGTACTTC.

This clonotype came up many times. The chain couples TRBV2 to TRBJ2-7; 7 bases line up with TRBD2. Trimming took 7 bases from V and 2 from J; bases not matched to a gene: 5. Germline-derived CDR1 and CDR2 are SNHLY and FYNNEI. The CDR3 loop spans 13 amino acids. CDR3 coding DNA: TGTGCCAGCACGTCTAGCGGACCCTACGAGCAGTACTTC. Protein product: CASTSSGPYEQYF.

The chain has TRBV5-1 and TRBJ2-5; no firm D call. CDR3 length: 15 residues. Trimming removed 0 bases at V and 5 bases at J, with 14 bases between. Germline V gene data show CDR1 as SGHRS and CDR2 as YFSETQ. Here the CDR3 reads CASSLVATPGETQYF. In DNA form, the CDR3 reads TGCGCCAGCAGCTTGGTAGCTACCCCTGGGGAGACCCAGTACTTC.

This clonotype has ten or more counts. V is TRBV6-1 and J is TRBJ2-1; 15 positions match TRBD2. V was pared by 5 bases and J by 9 bases, with 8 bases of the junction left unmatched. From germline, CDR1 is MNHNS and CDR2 SASEGT. This CDR3 is built from 16 residues. The CDR3 nucleotides are TGTGCCAGCAGTTTGGGACTAGCGGGAGGCAGGGGTGAGCAGTTCTTC. The encoded protein is CASSLGLAGGRGEQFF.

The V gene is TRBV3-1, the J gene TRBJ2-4; TRBD1 agrees at 9 bases. CDR1 and CDR2 from the germline V gene are LGHDT and YNNKEL (reference sequence). This CDR3 has 14 residues. The ends lost 3 bases at V and 6 bases at J; junction bases unmatched: 3. The CDR3 region is CASSHTGQGNIQYF. Here the CDR3 DNA reads TGTGCCAGCAGCCATACGGGACAGGGAAACATTCAGTACTTC.

This chain connects TRBV7-9 to TRBJ2-3; the D gene is possibly TRBD2 (5 bases). Trimming took off 6 bases at V and 3 bases at J, with 7 bases between the two ends. Germline V gene lookup returns CDR1 SEHNR and CDR2 FQNEAQ (reference sequence). This CDR3 spans 12 amino acids. The CDR3 coding sequence is TGTGCCAGCAGTCCGGGGACAGATACGCAGTATTTT. It codes for CASSPGTDTQYF. Based on the CDR3 plus reference TRBV7-9 and TRBJ2-3, the full variable domain is DTGVSQNPRHKITKRGQNVTFRCDPISEHNRLYWYRQTLGQGPEFLTYFQNEAQLEKSRLLSDRFSAERPKGSFSTLEIQRTEQGDSAMYLCASSPGTDTQYFGPGTRLTVL.

The sample holds a few counts of this clonotype. CDR3 coding DNA: TGTGCCAGCAGCCAAGACTATACAGGGTCCCTTGGCTACACCTTC. Its protein product is CASSQDYTGSLGYTF. The rearrangement links TRBV14 to TRBJ1-2; D perhaps matches TRBD1 (6 bases). Germline V gene data show CDR1 as SGHDN and CDR2 as FVKESK. V was shortened by 0 bases and J by 7 bases, with 15 bases between the two germline ends. CDR3 length equals 15 residues.

V gene TRBV7-8 combines with J gene TRBJ2-2; perhaps TRBD2 as D (5 bases). The CDR3 sequence is 13 residues long. From germline, CDR1 is SGHVS and CDR2 FQNEAQ. Trimming shortened V by 4 bases and J by 6 bases, and 9 bases separated the two germline ends. Written as DNA, the CDR3 is TGTGCCAGCAGCTGGAGAGGGTCCGGGGAGCTGTTTTTT. This sequence encodes CASSWRGSGELFF.

Note on this clonotype: One junction end disagrees with the germline gene, perhaps due to a read error. The rearrangement joins TRBV11-2 to TRBJ1-5; TRBD1 matches 12 bases. CDR1 is SGHAT and CDR2 is FQNNGV in the germline V gene. The CDR3 runs to 15 residues. Written as DNA, the CDR3 is TGTGCCCGCAGCTCGGGACAGGGGGCTCATCAGCCCCATCATTTT. Protein: CARSSGQGAHQPHHF.

Turning to this clonotype: A read error may explain this, as a much larger clone is one base away. The CDR3 spells CSVGLAVGTGELFF. DNA of the CDR3: TGCAGCGTTGGACTAGCGGTAGGGACCGGGGAGCTGTTTTTT. The chain employs TRBV29-1 and TRBJ2-2; 9 positions match TRBD2. CDR1 is SQVTM and CDR2 is ANQGSEA in the germline V gene. Trimming cost V 4 bases and J 5 bases; bases outside gene matches: 5. This CDR3 comprises 14 residues.

There are many counts of this clonotype. This chain uses TRBV5-1 with TRBJ2-3; the D gene is possibly TRBD2 (5 bases). CDR3 length: 15 residues. Germline V CDR1 and CDR2: SGHRS, YFSETQ. Between the trimmed V and J ends, which lost 0 bases and 5 bases, there was a span of 13 bases. The CDR3 reads CASSLDGEREDTQYF. The CDR3 nucleotides are TGCGCCAGCAGCTTGGATGGCGAGAGGGAAGATACGCAGTATTTT. The full variable domain, in which reference TRBV5-1 and TRBJ2-3 provide the parts outside the CDR3, is KAGVTQTPRYLIKTRGQQVTLSCSPISGHRSVSWYQQTPGQGLQFLFEYFSETQRNKGNFPGRFSGRQFSNSRSEMNVSTLELGDSALYLCASSLDGEREDTQYFGPGTRLTVL.

This clonotype was counted between two and nine times. The chain recombines TRBV29-1 with TRBJ2-7; 7 bases line up with TRBD1. V shed 3 bases, J shed 5 bases, and the junction held 7 bases outside the gene matches. CDR1 and CDR2 from the germline V gene are SQVTM and ANQGSEA. This CDR3 spans 13 amino acids. CDR3 region: CSVDRGGGNEQYF. CDR3 in DNA: TGCAGCGTTGACAGAGGGGGCGGCAACGAGCAGTACTTC.

To note about this clonotype: The junction differs from germline at one of its ends, possibly a read error. The chain carries TRBV28 and TRBJ1-4; D gene uncertain. The length of the CDR3 is 13 residues. The germline V gene encodes CDR1 MDHEN and CDR2 SYDVKM. Here the CDR3 DNA reads TGTGCCAGCACGGTCCGAACTAATGAAAACCTGTTTTTT. The encoded protein is CASTVRTNENLFF.

This clonotype occurred many times. J is TRBJ1-5 and V is TRBV6-4; TRBD1 matches at 7 bases. Germline CDR1 reads MRHNA; CDR2 reads SNTAGT. The CDR3 length is 15 residues. V shed 6 bases and J 4 bases; nucleotides not matched to a gene: 9. The CDR3 sequence is CASRATGEENQPQHF. CDR3 nucleotides: TGTGCCAGCAGGGCTACAGGGGAAGAGAATCAGCCCCAGCATTTT.

A word on this clonotype: This may be a read error: a much more frequent sequence differs by one nucleotide. The gene calls are TRBV14 and TRBJ2-7; D is ambiguous. CDR1 SGHDN and CDR2 FVKESK come from the germline V gene. This CDR3 region has 16 residues. CDR3: CAISPRVRNTYERQYF. CDR3 bases: TGTGCCATCAGCCCCCGAGTTAGGAATACCTACGAGCGGCAGTACTTC.